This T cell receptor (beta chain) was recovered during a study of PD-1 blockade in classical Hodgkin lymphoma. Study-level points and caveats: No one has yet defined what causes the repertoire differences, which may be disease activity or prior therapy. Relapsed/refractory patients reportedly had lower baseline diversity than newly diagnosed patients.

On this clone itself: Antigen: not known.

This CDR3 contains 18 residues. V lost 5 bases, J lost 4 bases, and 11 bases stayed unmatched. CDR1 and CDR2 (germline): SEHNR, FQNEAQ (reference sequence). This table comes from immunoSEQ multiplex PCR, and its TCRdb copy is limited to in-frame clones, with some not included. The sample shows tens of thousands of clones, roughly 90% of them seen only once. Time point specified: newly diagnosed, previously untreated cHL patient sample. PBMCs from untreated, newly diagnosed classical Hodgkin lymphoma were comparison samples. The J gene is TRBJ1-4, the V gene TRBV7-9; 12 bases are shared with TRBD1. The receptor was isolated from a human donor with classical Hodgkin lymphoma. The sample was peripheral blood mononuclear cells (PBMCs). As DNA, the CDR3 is TGTGCCAGCAGCCAGCCCCCGGGACAGGGGGCGGGTAATGAAAAACTGTTTTTT. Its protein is CASSQPPGQGAGNEKLFF.